One and the same sample provided the 5 T cell receptor beta chains below, sequenced in a study of identical twins. TCRdb processed the 5' RACE reads anew with MiXCR; each CDR3 protein has one entry. Of fewer than 550,000 distinct CDR3 sequences listed, approximately 14% are singletons. The data were also submitted as part of a second study, on yellow fever vaccine responses in identical twins.

Sequencing input: CD4+ T cells sorted from blood. The source of these receptors is a woman aged 18-29 years in good health.

The J gene is TRBJ2-5, the V gene TRBV5-1; no clear D. The CDR3 is 14 residues long. Trimming left V 2 bases short and J 4 bases short, with 12 bases between. CDR1 is SGHRS and CDR2 is YFSETQ in the germline V gene. CDR3 nucleotides: TGCGCCAGCAGCTTACGGACCCCAGGAGAGACCCAGTACTTC. Translating it yields CASSLRTPGETQYF.

The table lists this clonotype with a few counts. The rearrangement uses TRBV4-1 and TRBJ2-7, with D uncertain. The CDR3 is made up of 14 amino acids. The V and J ends lost 0 bases and 2 bases respectively, with 8 bases between them. CDR1 is MGHRA and CDR2 is YSYEKL in the germline V gene. The CDR3 nucleotides are TGCGCCAGCAGCCAAGAGGACGCACCCTACGAGCAGTACTTC. Translating gives CASSQEDAPYEQYF.

The table lists this clonotype with a few counts. The chain has TRBV5-1 and TRBJ2-7; maybe TRBD2 (6 bases). This CDR3 comprises 16 residues. Trimming cost V 1 base and J 4 bases, with 18 bases left between them. The germline V gene has CDR1 SGHRS and CDR2 YFSETQ. CDR3 residues: CASSLLTGAPIYEQYF. CDR3 nucleotide sequence: TGCGCCAGCAGCTTGTTGACGGGAGCCCCCATATACGAGCAGTACTTC.

The chain joins TRBV12-3 or TRBV12-4 to TRBJ1-1, with a possible D match to TRBD1 (5 bases). The CDR3 loop spans 13 amino acids. The V end lost 4 bases, the J end lost 4 bases, and 10 bases lay between the germline ends. This CDR3 reads CASSWGESTEAFF. In nucleotides, the CDR3 is TGTGCCAGCAGTTGGGGGGAGAGCACTGAAGCTTTCTTT.

In this sample, this clonotype turned up a few times. The V call is TRBV10-3, the J call TRBJ2-7, with a weak D call TRBD1 (6 bases). V lost 0 bases, J lost 3 bases, and 6 bases lay in between. The CDR3 spans 13 residues. Germline V gene sequence: CDR1 ENHRY, CDR2 SYGVKD. In DNA, the CDR3 is TGTGCCATCAGTGAGTCGACAGGCTACGAGCAGTACGTC. Amino acid sequence: CAISESTGYEQYV.